This TCR beta chain is from a study of CXCR3-negative and CXCR3-positive naive CD8 T cells. Findings of the study overall: Memory, not naive, CXCR3-negative and CXCR3-positive cells differed in TRBV-TRBJ usage.

There are 12 residues in the CDR3. CDR1 and CDR2 from the germline V gene are SQVTM and ANQGSEA. UMI-labeled 5' RACE TRB cDNA libraries were prepared from the cells. TCRdb reprocessed the 5' RACE reads and reports one entry per CDR3 protein, with no DNA. Recorded for this sample: about 130,000 distinct CDR3 sequences. CD45RO-CCR7+CD27+CD95- was the phenotype of naive CD8+ T cells. For this clonotype: The antigen remains undetermined.

This sequence was found in a human donor in good health. Some clones in this sample may be carry-over from other donors' samples. Sequencing used naive CXCR3- CD8+ T cells from blood. Subset meaning: CD45RO-CCR7+CD27+CD95- naive CD8+ T cells lacking CXCR3 (TNR3-). This chain uses TRBV29-1 with TRBJ1-2; TCRdb's D call, TRBD1, is unchecked because there is no DNA. The CDR3 is CSVEEQGVSYTF.